These T cell receptor beta chains were read from a single sample in a study of regulatory T cells in long-lasting Graves disease. TCRdb processed the multiplex PCR reads anew with MiXCR; each CDR3 protein has one entry. Altogether hundreds of thousands of distinct CDR3 sequences are present, approximately 13% being singletons, with the ten largest covering 10%. The same sample was also used in a study of T cells in Graves' hyperthyroidism and ophthalmopathy.

The sample here was peripheral blood mononuclear cells (PBMCs), taken at new diagnosis, from a patient treated with antithyroid drugs. These receptors were collected from a young man with Graves disease. The CDR3 runs from the conserved cysteine through the conserved F or W. The D gene is left open where the match is weak. The size entry is marked missing in some rows and otherwise reads once, few, many or a size class.

CDR3nt: TGCAGCGTTCTCCGGGGGAACACCGGGGAGCTGTTTTTT
CDR3aa: CSVLRGNTGELFF
abundance: few
j_gene: TRBJ2-2
v_gene: TRBV29-1
d_gene: -

CDR3nt: TGTGCCACCAGTGACGGAGTCCCGCAAGAGACCCAGTACTTC
CDR3aa: CATSDGVPQETQYF
abundance: -
j_gene: TRBJ2-5
v_gene: TRBV24-1
d_gene: -

CDR3nt: TGTGCCAGCAGCCCGGGACAGCTCTATGGCTACACCTTC
CDR3aa: CASSPGQLYGYTF
abundance: many
j_gene: TRBJ1-2
v_gene: TRBV12-3/TRBV12-4
d_gene: TRBD1

CDR3nt: TGTGCCAGCACACCTGCAGACAGGCGTACCCCCACAGATACGCAGTATTTT
CDR3aa: CASTPADRRTPTDTQYF
abundance: many
j_gene: TRBJ2-3
v_gene: TRBV12-3/TRBV12-4
d_gene: -

CDR3nt: TGTGCCAGCAGCCGCCCAGCCGGGACAGGGCTATACAATGAGCAGTTCTTC
CDR3aa: CASSRPAGTGLYNEQFF
abundance: many
j_gene: TRBJ2-1
v_gene: TRBV7-2
d_gene: TRBD1

CDR3nt: TGTGCCAGCACCCCCGTCGAGGGGGGGCACAATGAGCAGTTCTTC
CDR3aa: CASTPVEGGHNEQFF
abundance: many
j_gene: TRBJ2-1
v_gene: TRBV13
d_gene: -

CDR3nt: TGTGCCATCAGTACCTTGACAGGGCCCCCCACTGAAGCTTTCTTT
CDR3aa: CAISTLTGPPTEAFF
abundance: -
j_gene: TRBJ1-1
v_gene: TRBV10-3
d_gene: TRBD1

CDR3nt: TGCAGTGCCCAAGACTCGGGACGCCTGAGCTCCTACAATGAGCAGTTCTTC
CDR3aa: CSAQDSGRLSSYNEQFF
abundance: few
j_gene: TRBJ2-1
v_gene: TRBV20-1
d_gene: -

CDR3nt: TGTGCCAGCAGCACTATGTCGGGAGATACGCAGTATTTT
CDR3aa: CASSTMSGDTQYF
abundance: many
j_gene: TRBJ2-3
v_gene: TRBV11-3
d_gene: -

CDR3nt: TGTGCCTGGACTAAGGTCCCGCCTAATGAAAAACTGTTTTTT
CDR3aa: CAWTKVPPNEKLFF
abundance: many
j_gene: TRBJ1-4
v_gene: TRBV30
d_gene: -

CDR3nt: TGTGCCAGCAGTCGCCCATTTCCGGGAGGGGGAGATACGCAGTATTTT
CDR3aa: CASSRPFPGGGDTQYF
abundance: many
j_gene: TRBJ2-3
v_gene: TRBV12-3/TRBV12-4
d_gene: TRBD2

CDR3nt: TGTGCCTGGAGTACCCCAGGAAGGGCTTACAATGAGCAGTTCTTC
CDR3aa: CAWSTPGRAYNEQFF
abundance: many
j_gene: TRBJ2-1
v_gene: TRBV30
d_gene: -

CDR3nt: TGTGCCAGCAGCCCCTTGCCAGGGGATACCTACGAGCAGTACTTC
CDR3aa: CASSPLPGDTYEQYF
abundance: few
j_gene: TRBJ2-7
v_gene: TRBV3-1
d_gene: -

CDR3nt: TGTGCCTCCAGTGATTTCCCCAGGGGTAACATTCAGTACTTC
CDR3aa: CASSDFPRGNIQYF
abundance: -
j_gene: TRBJ2-4
v_gene: TRBV24-1
d_gene: -

CDR3nt: TGCAGTGCTAGAGATAGACAGTTAAACACTGAAGCTTTCTTT
CDR3aa: CSARDRQLNTEAFF
abundance: few
j_gene: TRBJ1-1
v_gene: TRBV20-1
d_gene: -

CDR3nt: TGCAGCGTTGTTGGAGGATACGAGCAGTACTTC
CDR3aa: CSVVGGYEQYF
abundance: many
j_gene: TRBJ2-7
v_gene: TRBV29-1
d_gene: -

CDR3nt: TGTGCCAGCAGCGCACAGGGGAGCGGTGGCTACACCTTC
CDR3aa: CASSAQGSGGYTF
abundance: many
j_gene: TRBJ1-2
v_gene: TRBV3-1
d_gene: TRBD1

CDR3nt: TGCAGTGTCCGAAGGGCCCCGGTAGCTTTCTTT
CDR3aa: CSVRRAPVAFF
abundance: many
j_gene: TRBJ1-1
v_gene: TRBV20-1
d_gene: -

CDR3nt: TGTGCCAGCAGGACAGGGAGTACGTGGAATGAGCAGTTCTTC
CDR3aa: CASRTGSTWNEQFF
abundance: many
j_gene: TRBJ2-1
v_gene: TRBV12-3/TRBV12-4
d_gene: TRBD1

CDR3nt: TGTGCCAGCAGAGGACATTTCCTTGGCACTGAAGCTTTCTTT
CDR3aa: CASRGHFLGTEAFF
abundance: few
j_gene: TRBJ1-1
v_gene: TRBV7-9
d_gene: -

CDR3nt: TGTGCCAGTAGGGTTGACTCAGACTCCTACGAGCAGTACTTC
CDR3aa: CASRVDSDSYEQYF
abundance: few
j_gene: TRBJ2-7
v_gene: TRBV19
d_gene: -

CDR3nt: TGTGCCAGCAGGATAAATGTAAGGACAGGAGGGGGCACTGAAGCTTTCTTT
CDR3aa: CASRINVRTGGGTEAFF
abundance: -
j_gene: TRBJ1-1
v_gene: TRBV4-2
d_gene: TRBD1

CDR3nt: TGCGCCAGCAGCTTGGGGGACAGGGCCCACGAGCAGTACTTC
CDR3aa: CASSLGDRAHEQYF
abundance: many
j_gene: TRBJ2-7
v_gene: TRBV5-1
d_gene: TRBD1

CDR3nt: TGCGCCAGCAGCTTGGAGGGGGCCGAAGATACGCAGTATTTT
CDR3aa: CASSLEGAEDTQYF
abundance: many
j_gene: TRBJ2-3
v_gene: TRBV5-1
d_gene: TRBD1

CDR3nt: TGTGCCAGCTGGGACAGGGGCATGAACACTGAAGCTTTCTTT
CDR3aa: CASWDRGMNTEAFF
abundance: many
j_gene: TRBJ1-1
v_gene: TRBV6-1
d_gene: TRBD1

CDR3nt: TGTGCCAGCAGCTCCGAGAGGGGTGATCAGCCCCAGCATTTT
CDR3aa: CASSSERGDQPQHF
abundance: few
j_gene: TRBJ1-5
v_gene: TRBV7-8
d_gene: -

CDR3nt: TGCGCCAGCAGACAAAATAGCGGGAGAGCGTCCTACAATGAGCAGTTCTTC
CDR3aa: CASRQNSGRASYNEQFF
abundance: many
j_gene: TRBJ2-1
v_gene: TRBV5-1
d_gene: TRBD2

CDR3nt: TGCAGTGCTAGGACCGCTGCAACTAATGAAAAACTGTTTTTT
CDR3aa: CSARTAATNEKLFF
abundance: -
j_gene: TRBJ1-4
v_gene: TRBV20-1
d_gene: -

CDR3nt: TGTGCCAGCAGTTTATTGGGCGGGATAATGATCCATGAGCAGTTCTTC
CDR3aa: CASSLLGGIMIHEQFF
abundance: many
j_gene: TRBJ2-1
v_gene: TRBV27
d_gene: -

CDR3nt: TGTGCCAGCAGCCCTCTTAATGAAAAACTGTTTTTT
CDR3aa: CASSPLNEKLFF
abundance: few
j_gene: TRBJ1-4
v_gene: TRBV3-1
d_gene: -

CDR3nt: TGCAGTCCCCCCCCCTGGGGGAACACTGAAGCTTTCTTT
CDR3aa: CSPPPWGNTEAFF
abundance: -
j_gene: TRBJ1-1
v_gene: TRBV20-1
d_gene: -

CDR3nt: TGTGCCAGCAGTCCACGGGGGGCGCGGGAGACCCAGTACTTC
CDR3aa: CASSPRGARETQYF
abundance: -
j_gene: TRBJ2-5
v_gene: TRBV6-1
d_gene: -

CDR3nt: TGTGCCAGCAATTCTGGTTCTGAAGGAGGTGATCAGGTTTTC
CDR3aa: CASNSGSEGGDQVF
abundance: many
j_gene: TRBJ2-7
v_gene: TRBV2
d_gene: -

CDR3nt: TGTGCCAGCAGGAAGCTAGGCCAGCCGGACGAGCAGTACTTC
CDR3aa: CASRKLGQPDEQYF
abundance: few
j_gene: TRBJ2-7
v_gene: TRBV5-4
d_gene: -

CDR3nt: TGTGCCAGCAGCCCCGGGACTAGCGGTTGGGTCGGGGAGACCCAGTACTTC
CDR3aa: CASSPGTSGWVGETQYF
abundance: many
j_gene: TRBJ2-5
v_gene: TRBV7-9
d_gene: TRBD2

CDR3nt: TGTGCTAGTGTCTACGAGGTGTGGGGAGAGACCCAGTACTTC
CDR3aa: CASVYEVWGETQYF
abundance: many
j_gene: TRBJ2-5
v_gene: TRBV12-5
d_gene: -

CDR3nt: TGCGCCAGCAGCCCGGACAGGGGGAATAAGGTTTACTACGAGCAGTACTTC
CDR3aa: CASSPDRGNKVYYEQYF
abundance: -
j_gene: TRBJ2-7
v_gene: TRBV5-1
d_gene: TRBD1

CDR3nt: TGTGCCAGCAGCTTAGCGCGGTTAGCTAACTATGGCTACACCTTC
CDR3aa: CASSLARLANYGYTF
abundance: many
j_gene: TRBJ1-2
v_gene: TRBV7-8
d_gene: -

CDR3nt: TGTGCCAGCAGCCCCACCCCATACAAGCAGTACTTC
CDR3aa: CASSPTPYKQYF
abundance: many
j_gene: TRBJ2-7
v_gene: TRBV11-2
d_gene: -

CDR3nt: TGTGCCTGGAAAGGTTACCCTAATGAAAAACTGTTTTTT
CDR3aa: CAWKGYPNEKLFF
abundance: few
j_gene: TRBJ1-4
v_gene: TRBV30
d_gene: -

CDR3nt: TGTGCCACCAGCCCTCGGGGCTTCGATCAGCCCCAGCATTTT
CDR3aa: CATSPRGFDQPQHF
abundance: many
j_gene: TRBJ1-5
v_gene: TRBV24-1
d_gene: -

CDR3nt: TGTGCCAGCAGCTTAGACGCGATGGGCATTCAGTACTTC
CDR3aa: CASSLDAMGIQYF
abundance: -
j_gene: TRBJ2-4
v_gene: TRBV7-9
d_gene: -

CDR3nt: TGCAGTGCTAGTCGGGACACAGCCTACGAGCAGTACTTC
CDR3aa: CSASRDTAYEQYF
abundance: many
j_gene: TRBJ2-7
v_gene: TRBV20-1
d_gene: -

CDR3nt: TGCAGTGCCTTAGCTGTTTCGAGCGAGCAGTACTTC
CDR3aa: CSALAVSSEQYF
abundance: few
j_gene: TRBJ2-7
v_gene: TRBV20-1
d_gene: -

CDR3nt: TGTGCCAGCAGTGGGAGGGAAAATAGGCCCCAGCATTTT
CDR3aa: CASSGRENRPQHF
abundance: -
j_gene: TRBJ1-5
v_gene: TRBV27
d_gene: -

CDR3nt: TGCAGTGCTAGGCCTAGGGGCTCGAATCAGCCCCAGCATTTT
CDR3aa: CSARPRGSNQPQHF
abundance: many
j_gene: TRBJ1-5
v_gene: TRBV20-1
d_gene: -

CDR3nt: TGTGCCAGCAGTTACTCGACCACTAGCGGGAAGGCTTGGAATTTT
CDR3aa: CASSYSTTSGKAWNF
abundance: -
j_gene: TRBJ2-3
v_gene: TRBV6-6
d_gene: TRBD2

CDR3nt: TGCAGCGTTCACCTACCGGAGGCAGATACGCAGTATTTT
CDR3aa: CSVHLPEADTQYF
abundance: many
j_gene: TRBJ2-3
v_gene: TRBV29-1
d_gene: -

CDR3nt: TGTGCCATCAGGGGACAGCTTTATAATTCACCCCTCCACTTT
CDR3aa: CAIRGQLYNSPLHF
abundance: many
j_gene: TRBJ1-6
v_gene: TRBV10-3
d_gene: TRBD1

CDR3nt: TGTGCCAGCAGTGAATCCCTACTACTACTCAATGAGCAGTTCTTC
CDR3aa: CASSESLLLLNEQFF
abundance: many
j_gene: TRBJ2-1
v_gene: TRBV6-1
d_gene: -

CDR3nt: TGTGCCAGCAGTCCACGGGACAGGGATGAAGCTTTCTTT
CDR3aa: CASSPRDRDEAFF
abundance: many
j_gene: TRBJ1-1
v_gene: TRBV27
d_gene: TRBD1

CDR3nt: TGTGCCAGCAAGACCGGGACAGGCTTCGAAAAACTGTTTTTT
CDR3aa: CASKTGTGFEKLFF
abundance: many
j_gene: TRBJ1-4
v_gene: TRBV27
d_gene: TRBD1

CDR3nt: TGCAGTGCTAGCGACCCCAGGGATGGAAACACCATATATTTT
CDR3aa: CSASDPRDGNTIYF
abundance: many
j_gene: TRBJ1-3
v_gene: TRBV20-1
d_gene: -

CDR3nt: TGTGCCAGCAGCCCCCAGGGCGGGAGAAGTACCTACGAGCAGTACTTC
CDR3aa: CASSPQGGRSTYEQYF
abundance: many
j_gene: TRBJ2-7
v_gene: TRBV7-8
d_gene: TRBD2

CDR3nt: TGTGCCAGCGGACCCTTTTCGGCCTCCAATGAGCAGTTCTTC
CDR3aa: CASGPFSASNEQFF
abundance: many
j_gene: TRBJ2-1
v_gene: TRBV28
d_gene: -